The 18 T cell receptor beta chains reported below all come from one sample, sequenced in a study of T-cell memory formation after mild COVID-19. Each CDR3 protein is one row after TCRdb ran MiXCR on the 5' RACE reads. The data hold 150,000 to 200,000 distinct CDR3 sequences, with around a third observed a single time. The material sequenced was PBMCs or a T cell subset sorted from them (not recorded which). All receptors come from an adult woman who had mild COVID-19 (a few samples of this study predate the infection). Cell type and time point are not known.

In this sample, this clonotype turned up a few times. The J gene is TRBJ1-2, the V gene TRBV5-1, with TRBD1 identical over 9 bases. V was pared by 6 bases and J by 0 bases, with 12 bases of the junction left unmatched. Germline V gene lookup returns CDR1 SGHRS and CDR2 YFSETQ. CDR3 length: 17 residues. DNA of the CDR3: TGCGCCAGCACCCTTCGAGGACAGGGGCACCCTAACTATGGCTACACCTTC. Amino acids: CASTLRGQGHPNYGYTF.

The chain employs TRBV12-3 or TRBV12-4 and TRBJ1-2, with D uncertain. The V end lost 2 bases, the J end lost 4 bases, and 14 bases lay between the germline ends. The CDR3 is 15 amino acids. The chain's CDR3 is CASSLSPGVSYGYTF. The CDR3 bases are TGTGCCAGCAGTTTATCTCCCGGGGTGAGCTATGGCTACACCTTC.

The chain links TRBV5-6 to TRBJ2-7, with D perhaps matching TRBD2 (6 bases). The CDR3 contains 15 residues. V lost 6 bases to trimming and J lost 0 bases, with 16 bases between them. Germline CDR1 is SGHDT and CDR2 is YYEEEE. CDR3 sequence (DNA): TGTGCCAGCACCGAGTTTGGGGGGAGCTCCTACGAGCAGTACTTC. This translates into CASTEFGGSSYEQYF.

Here the CDR3 reads CASSQHGQGGNTEAFF. The CDR3 DNA reads TGTGCCAGCAGCCAACACGGACAGGGTGGGAACACTGAAGCTTTCTTT. The chain carries TRBV2 and TRBJ1-1; 8 nucleotides agree with TRBD1. CDR1 is SNHLY, CDR2 FYNNEI, per germline. J gave up 1 base and V 6 bases, and 10 bases lay outside the gene matches. The CDR3 runs 16 residues.

This rearrangement joins TRBV5-1 to TRBJ2-1, with TRBD2 matching 7 bases. V was clipped by 3 bases and J by 4 bases; unmatched bases: 7. CDR1 SGHRS and CDR2 YFSETQ come from the germline V gene. This CDR3 contains 15 residues. CDR3 DNA: TGCGCCAGCAGCTCCACTAGCGAGAGTTACAATGAGCAGTTCTTC. Its translation: CASSSTSESYNEQFF.

This chain uses TRBV29-1 with TRBJ1-1, with D possibly being TRBD1 (6 bases). Between the trimmed V and J ends, which lost 5 bases and 4 bases, there was a span of 11 bases. CDR1 is SQVTM and CDR2 is ANQGSEA in the germline V gene. The CDR3 contains 12 residues. The CDR3 nucleotides read TGCAGCGTTACACAGGGCCCCACTGAAGCTTTCTTT. This gives the protein CSVTQGPTEAFF.

The sample holds a few counts of this clonotype. The chain employs TRBV9 and TRBJ1-3, with a weak D call TRBD1 (6 bases). The CDR3 length is 16 residues. The germline CDR1 and CDR2 sequences are SGDLS and YYNGEE. The V end lost 2 bases, the J end lost 5 bases, and 17 bases lay between the germline ends. The DNA for the CDR3 is TGTGCCAGCAGCGTGGGCCGGGACACGGTGAGAAACACCATATATTTT. Translating it yields CASSVGRDTVRNTIYF.

This clonotype showed up just a few times. The chain links TRBV4-1 to TRBJ2-7; 9 bases match TRBD2. Trimming removed 7 bases from V and 0 bases from J; junction bases left unmatched: 4. Germline V CDR1 and CDR2: MGHRA, YSYEKL. The CDR3 has 14 residues. The CDR3 spells CASTPGLASYEQYF. Here the CDR3 DNA reads TGCGCCAGCACTCCGGGACTAGCCTCCTACGAGCAGTACTTC.

This clonotype was recorded a few times. This rearrangement joins TRBV5-6 to TRBJ2-3; D may match TRBD1 or TRBD2 (6 bases each). V lost 0 bases to trimming and J lost 7 bases, with 15 bases between them. The length of the CDR3 is 15 residues. CDR1 and CDR2 from the germline V gene are SGHDT and YYEEEE. The CDR3 is CASSLAGGDWYTQYF. Written as DNA, the CDR3 is TGTGCCAGCAGCTTGGCCGGGGGCGATTGGTATACGCAGTATTTT.

V is TRBV12-5 and J is TRBJ2-7; tentatively, D is TRBD2 (5 bases). The germline gives CDR1 LGHNT, CDR2 FRNRAP. Trimming left V 10 bases short and J 5 bases short, with 12 bases between. The CDR3 has 11 amino acids. The CDR3: CATEGRDEQYF. For the CDR3, the DNA is TGTGCTACCGAGGGCCGCGACGAGCAGTACTTC. Based on the CDR3 plus reference TRBV12-5 and TRBJ2-7, the full variable domain is DARVTQTPRHKVTEMGQEVTMRCQPILGHNTVFWYRQTMMQGLELLAYFRNRAPLDDSGMPKDRFSAEMPDATLATLKIQPSEPRDSAVYFCATEGRDEQYFGPGTRLTVT.

The chain combines TRBV18 with TRBJ2-7; D gene ambiguous. The CDR3 is made up of 13 amino acids. CDR1 is KGHSH, CDR2 LQKENI, per germline. The V and J ends lost 2 bases and 3 bases respectively, with 8 bases between them. The CDR3 DNA follows: TGTGCCAGCTCACCATATCCCAACTACGAGCAGTACTTC. This encodes CASSPYPNYEQYF.

V gene TRBV12-3 or TRBV12-4 combines with J gene TRBJ2-7, with 9 bases identical to TRBD1. The CDR3 extends over 14 amino acids. With 8 bases clipped from V and 6 bases from J, the junction kept 11 bases outside the gene matches. The CDR3: CASGGDRVVSEQYF. The CDR3 nucleotides are TGTGCCAGCGGAGGGGACAGGGTCGTTTCCGAGCAGTACTTC.

This clonotype appeared a few times. V usage is TRBV24-1 and J usage is TRBJ2-7, with D unclear. The CDR3 consists of 12 residues. Germline assignment: CDR1 KGHDR and CDR2 SFDVKD. V lost 2 bases and J lost 3, with 4 bases in between. The CDR3 region is CATSDSSYEQYF. Written as DNA, the CDR3 is TGTGCCACCAGTGATTCAAGCTACGAGCAGTACTTC.

The rearrangement links TRBV24-1 to TRBJ1-5, with D hard to call. V dropped 6 bases and J dropped 3 bases, with 5 bases sitting between them. The CDR3 extends over 12 amino acids. Germline V lookup: CDR1 KGHDR, CDR2 SFDVKD. In DNA form, the CDR3 reads TGTGCCACCAGTCGCGACAATCAGCCCCAGCATTTT. Its protein is CATSRDNQPQHF.

The gene calls are TRBV6-5 and TRBJ1-2; TRBD1 matches 7 bases. Trimming took 8 bases from V and 8 from J; bases not matched to a gene: 20. This CDR3 spans 16 amino acids. The germline V gene encodes CDR1 MNHEY and CDR2 SVGAGI. The CDR3 region has the DNA TGTGCCAGCCGGACAGGTGCACGGAGGGGGGCCCGAGGCTACACCTTC. This gives the protein CASRTGARRGARGYTF.

The chain has TRBV20-1 and TRBJ2-1, with D tentatively TRBD2 (7 bases). CDR1 and CDR2 from the germline V gene are DFQATT and SNEGSKA (reference sequence). V was pared by 5 bases and J by 4 bases, with 18 bases between. The CDR3 is 15 residues long. CDR3 in amino acids: CSAPKGGLWYNEQFF. As DNA, the CDR3 is TGCAGTGCTCCGAAGGGGGGGCTATGGTACAATGAGCAGTTCTTC.

This chain links TRBV4-3 with TRBJ2-1; 12 nucleotides match TRBD2. Germline assignment: CDR1 LGHNA and CDR2 YSLEER. The CDR3 contains 16 residues. Trimming at V came to 3 bases and at J to 3 bases, leaving 3 bases not matched to a gene. CDR3 sequence: CASSQWTSGNYNEQFF. The CDR3 coding sequence is TGCGCCAGCAGCCAGTGGACTAGCGGGAACTACAATGAGCAGTTCTTC.

J is TRBJ2-5 and V is TRBV3-1, with D perhaps TRBD2 (6 bases). Trimming removed 4 bases from V and 5 bases from J, with 14 bases in between. The CDR3 totals 14 residues. The V gene's germline CDR1 is LGHDT and CDR2 YNNKEL (reference sequence). The CDR3, as DNA: TGTGCCAGCAGCCCATCGGGTGGAGGGGAGACCCAGTACTTC. Amino acids: CASSPSGGGETQYF.